Given below is one T cell receptor (beta chain) in context. This clonotype has more than one count but fewer than ten. Its antigen remains unidentified. Per-base qualities were not stored, and no clone one base away is much larger. Flow cytometry had shown CD8+CD57+ cell expansion in the patients selected for sequencing. Every patient had a diagnosis of severe acquired aplastic anemia based on International Study of Aplastic Anemia and Agranulocytosis and Camitta criteria. At the time blood was sampled, none of the patients had received any therapy. In the study, sorted CD4+ and CD8+ blood T cells from patients with severe aplastic anemia and from healthy subjects underwent deep sequencing of TCR repertoires. Patients were enrolled under clinicaltrials.gov protocols 00001620, 01623167, 00001397, 00071045, 00081523 and 00961064 in the USA. Ficoll-Paque density gradient centrifugation was used to isolate peripheral blood mononuclear cells. Before DNA extraction, CD4+ and CD8+ T cells were sorted by FACS or by magnetic beads.

Profiling of TCR beta VDJ combinations and CDR3 sequences used genomic DNA as the template. An Illumina HiSeq 2000 was used for TCR repertoire sequencing. Concerning the study's data processing: Repertoires were assessed using TRBV/TRBJ rearrangement plots, CDR3 size and DJ length profiles, and Simpson's diversity index. The most abundant DNA sequence in the deep sequencing data was taken as the immunodominant clone. CDR3 amino acid sequences were screened for sharing across subjects and were compared with published repertoires and the VDJdb database. The public reads were reanalyzed by TCRdb: fastp trimming at Q25, MiXCR alignment, in-frame beta chains only. Rows with a matching CDR3 protein are joined into one entry that keeps the most common DNA and genes. The authors' filters were not applied to this entry. Here the sample has hundreds of thousands of distinct CDR3 sequences; roughly half occur a single time. 7% to 9.5% of the sample lies in the top ten.

Cut back by 4 bases and 8 bases, the V and J ends lie 20 bases apart. The CDR3 starts with the cysteine, ends with the phenylalanine, and has 15 residues. Left in the record is the CDR3 DNA by itself, 45 bases read in frame from the first base. Looking up the germline V gene yields CDR1 SGHDN and CDR2 FVKESK. The sample originates from a study of CD8+CD57+ T cells in acquired aplastic anemia (dated by TCRdb to 2017 to 2018). Concerning the study at large: On average, sorted CD4+ and CD8+ cells yielded around 3.5 ug of extracted DNA, with a range of about 0.17 to 27.4 ug. CD8+CD57+ expansion was defined as a frequency above the mean frequency observed in healthy subjects.

Findings and caveats that apply to the study as a whole: No significant difference in CD8+ Simpson's diversity was found between patients and healthy controls (P=0.060). Although some 28 CD8+ CDR3 sequences were shared by patients and controls, these sequences appeared highly expressed in patients and within the immunodominant clones of patients.

The chain uses TRBV14 and TRBJ1-2; TRBD1 is possibly the D segment (5 matching bases). Material: sorted CD4+, CD8+, or CD8+CD57+ T cells (not recorded which) from PBMCs. This receptor was obtained from a human donor with aplastic anemia. The nucleotide sequence is given as TGTGCCAGCAGCCCCGTGGGAAGGGGCCTAGGGGGCTACACCTTC. It encodes CASSPVGRGLGGYTF. The full variable domain, completed from the reference TRBV14 and TRBJ1-2 proteins outside the CDR3, reads EAGVTQFPSHSVIEKGQTVTLRCDPISGHDNLYWYRRVMGKEIKFLLHFVKESKQDESGMPNNRFLAERTGGTYSTLKVQPAELEDSGVYFCASSPVGRGLGGYTFGSGTRLTVV.